These 26 T cell receptor beta chains share one sample of origin, sequenced in a study of blood T cells in healthy people across ages. Alongside a J-beta primer mix, a sample-barcoded 5' primer served in a second PCR lasting roughly 6 to 12 cycles. TCRdb processed the 5' RACE reads anew with MiXCR; each CDR3 protein has one entry. Among hundreds of thousands of distinct CDR3 sequences, about 42% were seen once, and the ten largest hold roughly 19%. Sequencing was done on a sample of blood. The source of these receptors is a woman in her sixties in good health.

The V and J genes are TRBV7-9 and TRBJ2-7, with 11 bases matching TRBD2. With 5 bases clipped from V and 7 bases from J, the junction kept 10 bases outside the gene matches. This CDR3 is built from 15 residues. In germline, CDR1 is SEHNR, CDR2 FQNEAQ (reference sequence). The CDR3 nucleotides read TGTGCCAGCAGCCCCGGGGTTAGCGGGAGGGATGAGCAGTACTTC. Residues: CASSPGVSGRDEQYF.

This clonotype occurred a few times. CDR3: CSALAHNEQFF. The CDR3 region has the DNA TGCAGTGCTCTGGCGCACAATGAGCAGTTCTTC. The V and J genes are TRBV20-1 and TRBJ2-1; D remains ambiguous. Germline CDR1 and CDR2: DFQATT and SNEGSKA (reference sequence). The CDR3 runs 11 residues. V dropped 5 bases and J dropped 5 bases, with 7 bases sitting between them.

This chain links TRBV20-1 with TRBJ2-3; D is undetermined. This CDR3 comprises 15 residues. Germline assignment: CDR1 DFQATT and CDR2 SNEGSKA (reference sequence). The germline V and J ends were trimmed by 0 bases and 0 bases, with 10 bases remaining between them. The CDR3 reads CSARDPLVSTDTQYF. CDR3 DNA sequence: TGCAGTGCTAGAGATCCCCTAGTTAGCACAGATACGCAGTATTTT.

The chain couples TRBV10-3 to TRBJ2-5, with 12 bases matching TRBD2. Losses at the gene ends were 4 bases for V and 2 bases for J; bases not matched to a gene: 11. Germline loops: CDR1 ENHRY, CDR2 SYGVKD. The length of the CDR3 is 18 residues. The CDR3 DNA sequence: TGTGCCATCAGTGCCCCCCGCGGGACTAGCGGGCCGCAAGAGACCCAGTACTTC. It encodes CAISAPRGTSGPQETQYF.

Notes on this clonotype: The junction shows a germline mismatch at one end, possibly a read error. This chain uses TRBV6-1 with TRBJ2-3, with D possibly being TRBD2 (6 bases). Germline loops: CDR1 MNHNS, CDR2 SASEGT. The CDR3 extends over 17 amino acids. CDR3 in DNA: TGTGCCAGTAGTGAAACCCCGGGAGTAACTAGCACAGATACGCAGTATTTT. It translates to CASSETPGVTSTDTQYF.

Ten or more counts support this clonotype. This CDR3 is CATSKGVHEQYF. CDR3 in DNA: TGTGCCACCAGCAAAGGGGTCCACGAGCAGTACTTC. The chain combines TRBV15 with TRBJ2-7; D is possibly TRBD1 (5 bases). V lost 4 bases to trimming and J lost 5 bases, with 9 bases between them. The CDR3 consists of 12 residues. The germline V gene encodes CDR1 LNHNV and CDR2 YYDKDF (reference sequence).

In this sample, this clonotype turned up many times. This chain joins TRBV20-1 and TRBJ2-7; no definite D call. The V end lost 0 bases, the J end lost 0 bases, and 12 bases lay between the germline ends. The CDR3 contains 15 residues. Germline CDR1 and CDR2: DFQATT and SNEGSKA (reference sequence). This chain's CDR3 is CSARDEARSSYEQYF. For the CDR3, the DNA is TGCAGTGCTAGAGATGAAGCAAGGAGCTCCTACGAGCAGTACTTC.

The gene calls are TRBV7-2 and TRBJ2-7; the D gene could be TRBD1 or TRBD2 (5 bases each). This CDR3 has 14 amino acids. CDR1 and CDR2 from the germline V gene are SGHTA and FQGNSA. Trimming removed 2 bases at V and 6 bases at J, with 14 bases between. The CDR3: CASSLLGVPSEQYF. The CDR3, as DNA: TGTGCCAGCAGCTTATTGGGGGTCCCGTCCGAGCAGTACTTC.

This clonotype was counted a few times. The chain combines TRBV29-1 with TRBJ2-7, with 7 bases matching TRBD2. J lost 0 bases, V lost 6 bases, and 5 bases had no gene match. The CDR3 runs 13 residues. Germline V gene lookup returns CDR1 SQVTM and CDR2 ANQGSEA. The DNA for the CDR3 is TGCAGCGTCGGGACTACTGGCTCCTACGAGCAGTACTTC. Protein: CSVGTTGSYEQYF.

Turning to this clonotype: A much larger clonotype is one base distant, so this may be a read error. The chain couples TRBV7-8 to TRBJ2-5; D may be TRBD1 (5 bases). The germline V gene has CDR1 SGHVS and CDR2 FQNEAQ. The CDR3 has 16 residues. In nucleotides, the CDR3 is TGTGCCAGCAGCTCCATCGAACAGGCTTTCGAAGAGGCCCAGTACTTC. Translated: CASSSIEQAFEEAQYF.

V and J are TRBV27 and TRBJ1-5; perhaps TRBD1 as D (5 bases). Trimming took off 5 bases at V and 5 bases at J, with 13 bases between the two ends. The CDR3 is made up of 14 amino acids. Germline CDR1 MNHEY, CDR2 SMNVEV (reference sequence). In DNA form, the CDR3 reads TGTGCCAGCAGTGCCCTTTTGGGGGATCAGCCCCAGCATTTT. It translates to CASSALLGDQPQHF.

The genes are TRBV2 and TRBJ2-7, with a weak D call TRBD2 (5 bases). Germline V gives CDR1 SNHLY, CDR2 FYNNEI. This CDR3 contains 14 residues. Trimming cost V 4 bases and J 6 bases, with 16 bases left between them. The CDR3 sequence: CASSGRTEAAEQYF. The CDR3 DNA follows: TGTGCCAGCAGTGGAAGAACAGAAGCGGCCGAGCAGTACTTC.

This clonotype was seen a few times. The chain recombines TRBV15 with TRBJ1-5, with D perhaps TRBD1 (6 bases). The length of the CDR3 is 16 residues. V lost 1 base, J lost 2 bases, and 12 bases lay in between. The V gene's germline CDR1 is LNHNV and CDR2 YYDKDF (reference sequence). CDR3 sequence (DNA): TGTGCCACCAGCAGAGGAGGGGGACCGGGCAATCAGCCCCAGCATTTT. The encoded protein is CATSRGGGPGNQPQHF.

This clonotype was counted a few times. CDR3 sequence reads: CASSLANLAKNIQYF. The CDR3 DNA reads as TGTGCCAGCAGCTTAGCCAACCTAGCCAAAAACATTCAGTACTTC. V gene TRBV7-9 combines with J gene TRBJ2-4; D unclear. From germline, CDR1 is SEHNR and CDR2 FQNEAQ (reference sequence). CDR3 length: 15 residues. The V and J ends lost 0 bases and 0 bases respectively, with 6 bases between them.

This clonotype was seen a handful of times. The rearrangement links TRBV4-2 to TRBJ2-7, with D possibly TRBD1 on 5 matching bases. The germline gives CDR1 LGHNA, CDR2 YNFKEQ. The germline V and J ends were trimmed by 1 base and 6 bases, with 7 bases remaining between them. The CDR3 is made up of 12 amino acids. CDR3 in amino acids: CASSQARGEQYF. Written as DNA, the CDR3 is TGTGCCAGCAGCCAAGCAAGGGGCGAGCAGTACTTC.

The J gene is TRBJ2-2, the V gene TRBV6-4; a weak D match, TRBD2 (5 bases). With 5 bases removed from V and 7 bases from J, the gap between germline ends came to 17 bases. Germline loops: CDR1 MRHNA, CDR2 SNTAGT. The CDR3 sequence is 15 residues long. CDR3 amino acids: CASSRDAPWLGELFF. As DNA, the CDR3 is TGTGCCAGCAGTCGGGATGCGCCGTGGCTCGGGGAGCTGTTTTTT.

The chain joins TRBV10-3 to TRBJ2-5; D unresolved. The J call may be mistaken, given a closer DNA end match to TRBJ2-7. CDR1 is ENHRY, CDR2 SYGVKD, per germline. This CDR3 region has 13 residues. CDR3 in DNA: TGTGCCATCAGTGTCGATGAATTCTACGAGCAGTACTTC. Translation: CAISVDEFYEQYF.

The gene calls are TRBV25-1 and TRBJ2-7; the match to TRBD2 covers 7 bases. The CDR3 sequence is 15 residues long. The ends lost 1 base at V and 7 bases at J; junction bases unmatched: 10. Germline CDR1 is MGHDK and CDR2 is SYGVNS. Written as DNA, the CDR3 is TGTGCCAGCAGTGAATCGGGGGGAGGGACCCATGAGCAGTACTTC. Residues: CASSESGGGTHEQYF.

This clonotype was seen ten or more times. The gene calls are TRBV6-2 or TRBV6-3 and TRBJ1-1; TRBD1 aligns across 7 bases. The CDR3 has 13 residues. Unmatched junction bases numbered 7, after V lost 6 bases and J lost 6 bases. The germline V gene encodes CDR1 MNHEY and CDR2 SVGEGT. The CDR3 loop is CASSTGVRAEAFF. CDR3 coding DNA: TGTGCCAGCAGCACAGGGGTGAGGGCTGAAGCTTTCTTT.

The chain couples TRBV25-1 to TRBJ2-7, with a possible D match to TRBD2 (5 bases). Germline V CDR1 and CDR2: MGHDK, SYGVNS. This CDR3 spans 12 amino acids. The germline V and J ends were trimmed by 4 bases and 3 bases, with 7 bases remaining between them. The CDR3 bases are TGTGCCAGCAGTGGGACTGTCTACGAGCAGTACTTC. The encoded protein is CASSGTVYEQYF.

In its sample, this clonotype was seen many times. This sequence joins TRBV11-3 and TRBJ2-1; 9 nucleotides agree with TRBD1. V trimming: 9 bases; J trimming: 4 bases; junction bases outside the gene matches: 13. The germline CDR1 and CDR2 sequences are SGHNT and YENEEA. The CDR3 sequence is 16 residues long. The CDR3 reads CARPDRGDLGYNEQFF. In DNA form, the CDR3 reads TGTGCCAGACCCGACAGGGGGGATTTAGGGTACAATGAGCAGTTCTTC.

The chain couples TRBV12-3 or TRBV12-4 to TRBJ2-1; 7 bases fit TRBD1. Germline trimming cut 5 bases from V and 2 bases from J; bases unmatched to any gene: 3. There are 14 residues in the CDR3. The CDR3 DNA is TGTGCCAGCAGTACCCAGGGGGCCTACAATGAGCAGTTCTTC. Translating it yields CASSTQGAYNEQFF.

This clonotype was recorded a few times. This chain links TRBV10-3 with TRBJ2-2, with D perhaps TRBD1 or TRBD2 (5 bases each). This CDR3 spans 14 amino acids. Germline V gives CDR1 ENHRY, CDR2 SYGVKD. Between the trimmed V and J ends, which lost 7 bases and 4 bases, there was a span of 13 bases. The CDR3 sequence: CAITNGAGTGELFF. The CDR3 DNA reads TGTGCCATCACCAACGGGGCCGGCACCGGGGAGCTGTTTTTT.

This chain links TRBV20-1 with TRBJ2-1, with 10 bases aligning to TRBD2. This CDR3 region has 17 residues. With V trimmed by 0 bases and J by 0 bases, 5 bases remained unmatched. The germline gives CDR1 DFQATT, CDR2 SNEGSKA (reference sequence). The CDR3 reads CSARDRASGSSYNEQFF. Written as DNA, the CDR3 is TGCAGTGCTAGAGATAGGGCTAGCGGGAGCTCCTACAATGAGCAGTTCTTC.

The chain employs TRBV5-5 and TRBJ1-5; D remains unclear. V dropped 3 bases and J dropped 3 bases, with 13 bases sitting between them. The CDR3 runs to 15 residues. Germline V CDR1 and CDR2: SGHKS, YYEKEE (reference sequence). This CDR3 is CASSWAGGNNQPQHF. DNA for the CDR3: TGTGCCAGCAGCTGGGCGGGCGGCAACAATCAGCCCCAGCATTTT.

The sample holds a few counts of this clonotype. The chain recombines TRBV29-1 with TRBJ2-1, with D possibly being TRBD1 (6 bases). Trimming took 5 bases from V and 3 from J, leaving 8 bases between them. The germline V gene has CDR1 SQVTM and CDR2 ANQGSEA. The CDR3 sequence is 12 residues long. As DNA, the CDR3 is TGCAGCGTTCTACAGGGCTACAATGAGCAGTTCTTC. Its protein product is CSVLQGYNEQFF.